This T cell receptor beta chain was sequenced during a study of T-cell memory formation after mild COVID-19. Turning to the study itself: Clustering of TCRs was largely donor specific.

TCRdb re-analysed the 5' RACE reads in MiXCR, keeping a single row per CDR3 protein. Among about 57,000 distinct CDR3 sequences listed, 12% were seen once. The V gene lost 0 bases and the J gene lost 0 bases, with 8 bases spanning the gap. Germline V lookup: CDR1 MNHEY, CDR2 SVGAGI. This CDR3 contains 15 residues. The receptor's source is a man between 18 and 29 years old who had mild COVID-19 (a few samples of this study predate the infection). Cell type and time point are not known. The V and J genes are TRBV6-5 and TRBJ1-2; D might be TRBD1 (6 bases). The material sequenced was PBMCs or a T cell subset sorted from them (not recorded which). The CDR3 DNA reads as TGTGCCAGCAGTTACTCGACAGGTTCTAACTATGGCTACACCTTC. Protein product: CASSYSTGSNYGYTF.